Listed below are T cell receptor beta chains from one sample, sequenced in a study of identical twins. TCRdb fed the 5' RACE reads into MiXCR, producing one record per CDR3 protein. The profile shows about 200,000 distinct CDR3 sequences, 6% to 7% of them singletons. These data were also reused for a study on T cells expressing NK-cell markers.

The sequenced material came from CD8+ T cells sorted from blood. Receptor source: a woman aged 18-29 years in good health. CDR3s include the opening cysteine and the closing phenylalanine or tryptophan. A D gene is named only where the DNA matches it firmly. Only part of the rows carry a size: once, few, many, or a class if the clone is expanded.

clone size	D gene	V gene	J gene	CDR3 DNA	CDR3 protein
.	.	TRBV12-3/TRBV12-4	TRBJ2-1	TGTGCCATCACAACTTCCGGGACTTCCTCCTACAATGAGCAGTTCTTC	CAITTSGTSSYNEQFF
.	TRBD2	TRBV11-2	TRBJ2-3	TGTGCCAGCAGCACGGGACTAGCTTCTGTTGGAGATACGCAGTATTTT	CASSTGLASVGDTQYF
.	TRBD1	TRBV6-2/TRBV6-3	TRBJ2-5	TGTGCCAGCAGGGACAGGGGGCGAGGGGAGACCCAGTACTTC	CASRDRGRGETQYF
.	.	TRBV7-9	TRBJ2-2	TGTGCCAGCAGCCCCCCGTCCAGGACCGGGGAGCTGTTTTTT	CASSPPSRTGELFF
few	.	TRBV4-1	TRBJ2-1	TGCGCCAGCAGCCAAGATCACGGAACCAACAATGAGCAGTTCTTC	CASSQDHGTNNEQFF
few	.	TRBV20-1	TRBJ2-4	TGCAGTGCTAATGACGGTGGCCTCGCCAAAAACATTCAGTACTTC	CSANDGGLAKNIQYF
many	.	TRBV27	TRBJ1-2	TGTGCCAGCAGTTCCCTCGGCGGAACCCCTCTCTATGGCTACACCTTC	CASSSLGGTPLYGYTF
few	.	TRBV9	TRBJ2-1	TGTGCCAGCAGCGCCCTACTAACGCATGAGCAGTTCTTC	CASSALLTHEQFF
many	.	TRBV20-1	TRBJ2-1	TGCAGTGCTAGAGTCGTAAATGAGCAGTTCTTC	CSARVVNEQFF
few	.	TRBV27	TRBJ2-2	TGTGCCAGCAGTTCAGGGGTCCCGGTCACCGGGGAGCTGTTTTTT	CASSSGVPVTGELFF
few	TRBD1	TRBV27	TRBJ2-2	TGTGCCAGCAGCTCCACCCGGGACAGTTACACCGGGGAGCTGTTTTTT	CASSSTRDSYTGELFF
many	.	TRBV5-1	TRBJ2-7	TGCGCCAGCAGCTCCTCCGGGACGGCCCCCTACGAGCAGTACTTC	CASSSSGTAPYEQYF
.	.	TRBV10-2	TRBJ2-1	TGCGCCAGCAGTGAGTGGAGCGGCTACAATGAGCAGTTCTTC	CASSEWSGYNEQFF
many	.	TRBV12-3/TRBV12-4	TRBJ1-3	TGTGCCAGCAGTTTAGGCGGCACCATATATTTT	CASSLGGTIYF
many	TRBD1	TRBV4-2	TRBJ2-7	TGTGCCAGCAGCCAAGATGCCCGCCGTGGGACAGTAACCGACGAGCAGTACTTC	CASSQDARRGTVTDEQYF
.	.	TRBV7-6	TRBJ2-7	TGTGCCAGCAGCTTAGCGCCGGCCAGCTCCTACGAGCAGTACTTC	CASSLAPASSYEQYF
.	.	TRBV20-1	TRBJ2-3	TGCTGTGCTAGAGGTTTAGAAGGATCGGCAACGGATACGCAGTATTTT	CCARGLEGSATDTQYF
many	.	TRBV2	TRBJ1-5	TGTGCCAGCAGTGAAGCGGAAAGTCGGGAGAATCAGCCCCAGCATTTT	CASSEAESRENQPQHF
few	.	TRBV5-5	TRBJ1-1	TGTGCCAGCAGCTTGGATGACGGGATTGGGGCTTTCTTT	CASSLDDGIGAFF
many	.	TRBV7-9	TRBJ1-1	TGTGCCAGCAGCTTACCCCGGAGGAACACTGAAGCTTTCTTT	CASSLPRRNTEAFF
few	.	TRBV20-1	TRBJ1-2	TGCAGTGCTAGTACCTGGACCTTC	CSASTWTF
many	TRBD1	TRBV25-1	TRBJ2-7	TGTGCCAGCAGTGAAATCCCGGACAGGGACGGAGAGCAGTACTTC	CASSEIPDRDGEQYF
many	.	TRBV21-1	TRBJ2-1	TGTGCCAGCAGCAACCTAAGAACAGGGGCCAATGAGCAGTTCTTC	CASSNLRTGANEQFF
few	TRBD1	TRBV3-1	TRBJ2-6	TGTGCCAGCAGCCAACGAATTCAAGAGACAGGGCGGACGGATGGGGCCAACGTCCTGACTTTC	CASSQRIQETGRTDGANVLTF
.	TRBD1	TRBV29-1	TRBJ1-1	TGCAGCGTTGAAATAACAGGGGTGAACACTGAAGCTTTCTTT	CSVEITGVNTEAFF
.	TRBD2	TRBV9	TRBJ2-1	TGTGCCAGCAGCGCGGGGACTAGCGGGGGCCCCTCCTACAATGAGCAGTTCTTC	CASSAGTSGGPSYNEQFF
.	.	TRBV4-2	TRBJ2-3	TGTGCCAGCAGCCAAGAACAGTTGAGTAGCACAGATACGCAGTATTTT	CASSQEQLSSTDTQYF
many	.	TRBV12-3/TRBV12-4	TRBJ2-7	TGTGCCAGCAGTTTAGCGCGATACGAGCAGTACTTC	CASSLARYEQYF
few	TRBD2	TRBV2	TRBJ2-1	TGTGCCATCACGTTCACTAGCGGGCGGTTGAGGGAGCAGTTCTTC	CAITFTSGRLREQFF
.	TRBD1	TRBV11-1	TRBJ1-4	TGTGCCAGCAGCTTATTGGACAGGGAAGTATTAACTAATGAAAAACTGTTTTTT	CASSLLDREVLTNEKLFF
many	.	TRBV5-6	TRBJ2-7	TGTGCCAGCAGCATCAGCTACGAGCAGTACTTC	CASSISYEQYF
few	.	TRBV4-1	TRBJ2-7	TGCGCCAGCAGCCAAGAGGGACGCGACGAGCAGTACTTC	CASSQEGRDEQYF
few	.	TRBV12-3/TRBV12-4	TRBJ1-3	TGTGCCAGCAGTTTTGATAGGGCTGGAAACACCATATATTTT	CASSFDRAGNTIYF
many	TRBD2	TRBV28	TRBJ2-7	TGTGCCAGCAGTTTTACTAGCGGGGGTTCCTCCGGGCAGTACTTC	CASSFTSGGSSGQYF
many	.	TRBV7-6	TRBJ2-3	TGTGCCAGCAGCGATCCCTCGGACTCCACAGATACGCAGTATTTT	CASSDPSDSTDTQYF
few	TRBD2	TRBV9	TRBJ2-1	TGTGCCAGCAGCGCCAGAATAGCGGGGGGGACGAATGAGCAGTTCTTC	CASSARIAGGTNEQFF
few	.	TRBV5-6	TRBJ2-7	TGTGCCAGCACGTCAGGGAGTTTATTCTACGAGCAGTACTTC	CASTSGSLFYEQYF
few	.	TRBV7-9	TRBJ2-3	TGTGCCAGCAGCTTAGGAGTCTTGGGAGATACGCAGTATTTT	CASSLGVLGDTQYF
few	TRBD2	TRBV20-1	TRBJ2-1	TGCAGTGCTGGAGAACTAGCGGGCTACAATGAGCAGTTCTTC	CSAGELAGYNEQFF
.	TRBD1	TRBV11-2	TRBJ2-7	TGTGCCAGCAGCTCAGGGGGAGTAAGAAGCTACGAGCAGTACTTC	CASSSGGVRSYEQYF
.	.	TRBV20-1	TRBJ2-2	TGCAGTGCTAGAGCGGAAACCGGGGAGCTGTTTTTT	CSARAETGELFF
.	.	TRBV7-6	TRBJ1-2	TGTGCCAGCAGCTTAGCGCGATCCGGAGAGATCTATGGCTACACCTTC	CASSLARSGEIYGYTF
.	TRBD1	TRBV9	TRBJ2-2	TGTGCCAGCAGGGGGACAGGGGGCGGCGGGGAGCTGTTTTTT	CASRGTGGGGELFF
.	.	TRBV7-9	TRBJ1-2	TGTGCCAGCAGCTGGGGCCAGGGGCACAACTATGGCTACACCTTC	CASSWGQGHNYGYTF
many	TRBD1	TRBV7-2	TRBJ2-7	TGTGCCAGCAGCTCCCGGGACAGCGCCTACGAGCAGTACTTC	CASSSRDSAYEQYF
.	.	TRBV20-1	TRBJ1-2	TGCAGTGCTAGTGATGGCTACACCTTC	CSASDGYTF
few	TRBD2	TRBV4-1	TRBJ2-3	TGCGCCAGCAGCCAAGAAAACCAGGGACTAGCGGGAGCGGCAGATACGCAGTATTTT	CASSQENQGLAGAADTQYF
few	.	TRBV3-1	TRBJ2-7	TGTGCCAGCAGCCAAGGGGCGGCGGGCTACGAGCAGTACTTC	CASSQGAAGYEQYF
many	.	TRBV20-1	TRBJ1-3	TGCAGTGCATCCCCTCCGGACTCTAGAAACACCATATATTTT	CSASPPDSRNTIYF
large	TRBD2	TRBV15	TRBJ2-1	TGTGCCACCAGCCGCGGGACTAGCGAGAACAATGAGCAGTTCTTC	CATSRGTSENNEQFF
.	.	TRBV5-5	TRBJ2-5	TGTGCCAGCAGCTTGGAGTTACAGGGAGTAGAGACCCAGTACTTC	CASSLELQGVETQYF
few	.	TRBV27	TRBJ2-7	TGTGCCAGCAGGATTACCAGGGGATACGAGCAGTACTTC	CASRITRGYEQYF
many	.	TRBV7-3	TRBJ1-1	TGTGCCAGCAGAACTACAGGGACTGAAGCTTTCTTT	CASRTTGTEAFF
.	.	TRBV7-8	TRBJ2-1	TGTGCCAGCAGCCCCTTGGAGGGGCTGCAAAATGAGCAGTTCTTC	CASSPLEGLQNEQFF
many	.	TRBV7-2	TRBJ2-3	TGTGCCAGCAGCTTAGGCCCAGGCGCAGATACGCAGTATTTT	CASSLGPGADTQYF
many	TRBD2	TRBV24-1	TRBJ2-1	TGTGCCACCAGTGACCTTAGCGGGGGGTCCAATGAGCAGTTCTTC	CATSDLSGGSNEQFF
.	TRBD2	TRBV4-1	TRBJ2-7	TGCGCCAGCAGCCAAGATCGAAACCCGGGACTAGCGGGCGGAGCCTACGAGCAGTACTTC	CASSQDRNPGLAGGAYEQYF
.	.	TRBV9	TRBJ1-2	TGTGCCAGCAGCGGGCCCAACAGGCCCTATGGCTACACCTTC	CASSGPNRPYGYTF